The rows below give T cell receptor beta chains drawn from one sample of a study of CD8 T cells in Susac syndrome. TCRdb itself ran the immunoSEQ multiplex PCR reads through MiXCR, one entry per CDR3 protein. There are around 200,000 distinct CDR3 sequences in the sample; approximately 95% occur only once, and roughly 0.1% lies in the top ten. What was sequenced was CD4+ T cells from PBMCs. The source of these receptors is a human donor in good health. Each CDR3 is given with its conserved first and last residue. The order of the fields is clone size, V gene, D gene, J gene, CDR3 protein, CDR3 DNA. A D gene is named only where the DNA matches it firmly. Clone sizes are given selectively: once, few, many, or a class where the clone is expanded.

abundance: NA; v_gene: TRBV24-1; d_gene: NA; j_gene: TRBJ1-1; CDR3aa: CAPGRNTEAFF; CDR3nt: TGTGCGCCGGGCAGGAACACTGAAGCTTTCTTT
abundance: NA; v_gene: TRBV7-9; d_gene: TRBD1; j_gene: TRBJ2-3; CDR3aa: CASSSRRSGQPPDTQYF; CDR3nt: TGTGCCAGCAGCTCCCGCCGCTCGGGACAGCCCCCAGATACGCAGTATTTT
abundance: NA; v_gene: TRBV9; d_gene: NA; j_gene: TRBJ2-4; CDR3aa: CASSVDASAKNIQYF; CDR3nt: TGTGCCAGCAGCGTAGATGCCAGTGCCAAAAACATTCAGTACTTC
abundance: NA; v_gene: TRBV12-3/TRBV12-4; d_gene: NA; j_gene: TRBJ1-5; CDR3aa: CASSLPPRSGINDNQPQHF; CDR3nt: TGTGCCAGCAGTTTACCCCCCCGGTCGGGAATTAATGACAATCAGCCCCAGCATTTT
abundance: NA; v_gene: TRBV7-8; d_gene: TRBD2; j_gene: TRBJ2-3; CDR3aa: CASSIRVTSGRANTQYF; CDR3nt: TGTGCCAGCAGCATCCGCGTGACTAGCGGGAGGGCCAATACGCAGTATTTT
abundance: NA; v_gene: TRBV5-6; d_gene: TRBD1; j_gene: TRBJ1-4; CDR3aa: CASSAHGTGDEKLFF; CDR3nt: TGCGCCAGCAGCGCACACGGGACAGGGGACGAAAAACTGTTTTTT
abundance: NA; v_gene: TRBV9; d_gene: NA; j_gene: TRBJ2-3; CDR3aa: CASSVEMDTQYF; CDR3nt: TGTGCCAGCAGCGTAGAGATGGATACGCAGTATTTT
abundance: NA; v_gene: TRBV3-1; d_gene: NA; j_gene: TRBJ2-1; CDR3aa: CASSQDPLSYNEQFF; CDR3nt: TGTGCCAGCAGCCAAGACCCGCTCTCCTACAATGAGCAGTTCTTC
abundance: NA; v_gene: TRBV27; d_gene: TRBD2; j_gene: TRBJ2-1; CDR3aa: CASRLAGGGEQFF; CDR3nt: TGTGCCAGCAGACTAGCGGGAGGAGGCGAGCAGTTCTTC
abundance: NA; v_gene: TRBV7-2; d_gene: NA; j_gene: TRBJ2-7; CDR3aa: CASSLGYASYEQYF; CDR3nt: TGTGCCAGCAGCTTAGGCTACGCTTCCTACGAGCAGTACTTC
abundance: NA; v_gene: TRBV30; d_gene: NA; j_gene: TRBJ2-1; CDR3aa: CAWSRSHNEQFF; CDR3nt: TGTGCCTGGAGTCGGTCCCACAATGAGCAGTTCTTC
abundance: NA; v_gene: TRBV7-9; d_gene: TRBD2; j_gene: TRBJ2-1; CDR3aa: CASSSTSGNYNEQFF; CDR3nt: TGTGCCAGCAGTTCGACTAGCGGGAACTACAATGAGCAGTTCTTC
abundance: NA; v_gene: TRBV18; d_gene: NA; j_gene: TRBJ2-5; CDR3aa: CASSPGLETQYF; CDR3nt: TGTGCCAGCTCACCCGGACTGGAGACCCAGTACTTC
abundance: NA; v_gene: TRBV24-1; d_gene: NA; j_gene: TRBJ2-2; CDR3aa: CATSRTDTGELFF; CDR3nt: TGTGCCACCAGTCGGACAGACACCGGGGAGCTGTTTTTT
abundance: once; v_gene: TRBV7-2; d_gene: TRBD2; j_gene: TRBJ2-1; CDR3aa: CASSRTSGSYNEQFF; CDR3nt: TGTGCCAGCAGCCGGACTAGCGGTTCCTACAATGAGCAGTTCTTC
abundance: NA; v_gene: TRBV5-6; d_gene: NA; j_gene: TRBJ1-1; CDR3aa: CASSRALEAFF; CDR3nt: TGTGCCAGCAGTAGGGCCCTTGAAGCTTTCTTT
abundance: NA; v_gene: TRBV20-1; d_gene: TRBD1; j_gene: TRBJ2-1; CDR3aa: CSANTDRVMGEQFF; CDR3nt: TGCAGTGCTAACACGGACAGGGTGATGGGTGAGCAGTTCTTC
abundance: NA; v_gene: TRBV29-1; d_gene: NA; j_gene: TRBJ2-7; CDR3aa: CSVVGSGQPPYEQYF; CDR3nt: TGCAGCGTTGTGGGGTCAGGACAGCCCCCCTACGAGCAGTACTTC
abundance: NA; v_gene: TRBV5-1; d_gene: TRBD1; j_gene: TRBJ2-5; CDR3aa: CASSVASRGLAETQYF; CDR3nt: TGCGCCAGCAGCGTGGCGAGCAGGGGGCTTGCGGAGACCCAGTACTTC
abundance: NA; v_gene: TRBV20-1; d_gene: TRBD1; j_gene: TRBJ2-1; CDR3aa: CSARDRGYEQFF; CDR3nt: TGCAGTGCTAGGGACAGGGGGTACGAGCAGTTCTTC
abundance: NA; v_gene: TRBV7-3; d_gene: NA; j_gene: TRBJ2-5; CDR3aa: CASSLTGVRETQYF; CDR3nt: TGTGCCAGCAGCTTAACAGGGGTCCGGGAGACCCAGTACTTC
abundance: NA; v_gene: TRBV6-2/TRBV6-3; d_gene: NA; j_gene: TRBJ2-2; CDR3aa: CASTEGAVADTGELFF; CDR3nt: TGTGCCAGCACCGAAGGGGCGGTAGCTGACACCGGGGAGCTGTTTTTT
abundance: NA; v_gene: TRBV13; d_gene: NA; j_gene: TRBJ2-1; CDR3aa: CASSGSRNNEQFF; CDR3nt: TGTGCCAGCAGCGGTTCGCGGAACAATGAGCAGTTCTTC
abundance: once; v_gene: TRBV7-9; d_gene: TRBD1; j_gene: TRBJ2-4; CDR3aa: CASSLATGGIDIQYF; CDR3nt: TGTGCCAGCAGCTTGGCGACAGGGGGTATAGACATTCAGTACTTC
abundance: NA; v_gene: TRBV20-1; d_gene: NA; j_gene: TRBJ2-1; CDR3aa: CSAGGGEQFF; CDR3nt: TGCAGTGCTGGAGGGGGTGAGCAGTTCTTC
abundance: NA; v_gene: TRBV12-3/TRBV12-4; d_gene: TRBD1; j_gene: TRBJ1-2; CDR3aa: CASTIDRGGGYTF; CDR3nt: TGTGCCAGCACCATCGACAGGGGTGGAGGCTACACCTTC
abundance: once; v_gene: TRBV20-1; d_gene: NA; j_gene: TRBJ1-5; CDR3aa: CSAPRQPDQPQHF; CDR3nt: TGCAGTGCTCCCAGACAGCCAGATCAGCCCCAGCATTTT
abundance: NA; v_gene: TRBV13; d_gene: NA; j_gene: TRBJ2-6; CDR3aa: CASSLWVRGANVLTF; CDR3nt: TGTGCCAGCAGCTTATGGGTGCGTGGGGCCAACGTCCTGACTTTC
abundance: NA; v_gene: TRBV5-4; d_gene: TRBD1; j_gene: TRBJ2-3; CDR3aa: CASSFEDRPTNTQYF; CDR3nt: TGTGCCAGCAGCTTCGAGGACAGGCCCACTAATACGCAGTATTTT
abundance: NA; v_gene: TRBV25-1; d_gene: NA; j_gene: TRBJ1-3; CDR3aa: CASSEWGSGNTIYF; CDR3nt: TGTGCCAGCAGTGAATGGGGGTCTGGAAACACCATATATTTT
abundance: NA; v_gene: TRBV2; d_gene: TRBD2; j_gene: TRBJ2-1; CDR3aa: CASTNSGGRSYNEQFF; CDR3nt: TGTGCCAGCACAAATAGCGGGGGCCGCTCCTACAATGAGCAGTTCTTC
abundance: NA; v_gene: TRBV4-3; d_gene: NA; j_gene: TRBJ1-2; CDR3aa: CASSQVGGGDGYTF; CDR3nt: TGCGCCAGCAGCCAAGTTGGGGGCGGTGATGGCTACACCTTC
abundance: NA; v_gene: TRBV28; d_gene: NA; j_gene: TRBJ1-2; CDR3aa: CATPGGAGSYGYTF; CDR3nt: TGTGCCACCCCCGGGGGGGCGGGAAGCTATGGCTACACCTTC
abundance: few; v_gene: TRBV12-3/TRBV12-4; d_gene: TRBD1; j_gene: TRBJ1-2; CDR3aa: CASSLGTDYGYTF; CDR3nt: TGTGCCAGCAGTTTGGGGACAGATTATGGCTACACCTTC
abundance: NA; v_gene: TRBV29-1; d_gene: TRBD2; j_gene: TRBJ2-4; CDR3aa: CSVETGGQPKNIQYF; CDR3nt: TGCAGCGTTGAAACGGGGGGGCAGCCCAAAAACATTCAGTACTTC
abundance: once; v_gene: TRBV20-1; d_gene: NA; j_gene: TRBJ2-3; CDR3aa: CSAVRAFSTDTQYF; CDR3nt: TGCAGTGCTGTCCGGGCCTTCAGCACAGATACGCAGTATTTT
abundance: NA; v_gene: TRBV4-1; d_gene: TRBD1; j_gene: TRBJ1-2; CDR3aa: CASSQWTGDYGYTF; CDR3nt: TGCGCCAGCAGCCAGTGGACAGGGGACTATGGCTACACCTTC
abundance: NA; v_gene: TRBV4-1; d_gene: NA; j_gene: TRBJ2-5; CDR3aa: CASSQAARSETQYF; CDR3nt: TGCGCCAGCAGCCAAGCTGCTAGATCCGAGACCCAGTACTTC
abundance: NA; v_gene: TRBV29-1; d_gene: NA; j_gene: TRBJ2-1; CDR3aa: CSAVADHSYNEQFF; CDR3nt: TGCAGCGCCGTAGCCGACCACTCCTACAATGAGCAGTTCTTC
abundance: NA; v_gene: TRBV29-1; d_gene: NA; j_gene: TRBJ2-5; CDR3aa: CSGGEGTQYF; CDR3nt: TGCAGCGGGGGGGAAGGGACCCAGTACTTC
abundance: NA; v_gene: TRBV11-2; d_gene: NA; j_gene: TRBJ2-7; CDR3aa: CASSSTVHEQYF; CDR3nt: TGTGCCAGCAGCTCCACAGTGCACGAGCAGTACTTC
abundance: NA; v_gene: TRBV29-1; d_gene: TRBD2; j_gene: TRBJ2-5; CDR3aa: CSVGVSGSVTQYF; CDR3nt: TGCAGCGTTGGAGTTAGCGGGAGCGTGACCCAGTACTTC
abundance: once; v_gene: TRBV4-3; d_gene: TRBD1; j_gene: TRBJ1-5; CDR3aa: CASSQEDRGEQPQHF; CDR3nt: TGCGCCAGCAGCCAAGAGGACAGGGGAGAACAGCCCCAGCATTTT
abundance: NA; v_gene: TRBV20-1; d_gene: NA; j_gene: TRBJ1-5; CDR3aa: CSARDPQGTQRPQHF; CDR3nt: TGCAGTGCTAGAGATCCCCAGGGAACCCAGAGGCCCCAGCATTTT